The 26 T cell receptor beta chains below were found in one sample sequenced in a study of cytotoxic CD8 clonotypes in ibrutinib-treated CLL. The data were produced by immunoSEQ multiplex PCR, yet TCRdb's version contains in-frame clones alone and is incomplete. The sample lists 130,000 to 150,000 clones, approximately 81% seen once, with 10% to 15% in the top ten. The sample was PBMCs, taken after 12 months of ibrutinib treatment. The receptors shown here come from a human donor with chronic lymphocytic leukemia.

This chain joins TRBV30 and TRBJ1-1; D is unresolved. V dropped 2 bases and J dropped 1 base, with 8 bases sitting between them. Germline CDR1 is GTSNPN and CDR2 is SVGIG (reference sequence). The CDR3 length is 13 residues. The CDR3 loop is CAWSRVQNTEAFF. DNA of the CDR3: TGTGCCTGGAGTCGAGTACAGAACACTGAAGCTTTCTTT.

This clone appeared once. The rearrangement joins TRBV7-2 to TRBJ2-3; the D gene is possibly TRBD2 (5 bases). V shed 5 bases and J shed 0 bases, with 12 bases lying between them. Germline V gene lookup returns CDR1 SGHTA and CDR2 FQGNSA. This CDR3 has 15 residues. The CDR3, as DNA: TGTGCCAGCAGCGCGGGCCTCGGGAGCACAGATACGCAGTATTTT. Its protein is CASSAGLGSTDTQYF.

The chain has TRBV5-6 and TRBJ2-3; 9 bases map to TRBD2. J gave up 1 base and V 4 bases, and 7 bases lay outside the gene matches. The CDR3 is 16 residues long. Germline V gene lookup returns CDR1 SGHDT and CDR2 YYEEEE. The CDR3 DNA reads TGTGCCAGCAGCCTACTTAGGACTAGCGGCACAGATACGCAGTATTTT. Residues: CASSLLRTSGTDTQYF.

The chain links TRBV19 to TRBJ2-5; no clear D. The CDR3 has 12 amino acids. CDR1 and CDR2 (germline): LNHDA, SQIVND (reference sequence). The V and J ends lost 6 bases and 2 bases respectively, with 7 bases between them. The CDR3 bases are TGTGCCAGTAGCGGTAGACAAGAGACCCAGTACTTC. Protein sequence: CASSGRQETQYF.

The chain joins TRBV11-2 to TRBJ2-7; TRBD2 matches at 7 bases. The ends lost 2 bases at V and 4 bases at J; junction bases unmatched: 8. CDR1 and CDR2 (germline): SGHAT, FQNNGV. The CDR3 is 15 residues long. The CDR3 reads CASSLRAGLIYEQYF. Here the CDR3 DNA reads TGTGCCAGCAGCTTAAGAGCGGGACTGATATACGAGCAGTACTTC.

This clone has only one observation. The chain joins TRBV28 to TRBJ2-7, with TRBD1 identical over 8 bases. V shed 6 bases and J 0 bases; nucleotides not matched to a gene: 10. The CDR3 has 16 residues. Germline loops: CDR1 MDHEN, CDR2 SYDVKM. The CDR3 region is CASSQTGTGVSYEQYF. CDR3 in DNA: TGTGCCAGCAGCCAAACCGGGACAGGCGTCTCCTACGAGCAGTACTTC.

This chain connects TRBV10-1 to TRBJ1-4; 7 nucleotides line up with TRBD1. This CDR3 has 15 amino acids. V lost 6 bases, J lost 3 bases, and 7 bases stayed unmatched. Germline loops: CDR1 WNHNN, CDR2 SYGVQD (reference sequence). CDR3 in amino acids: CASSTGENSNEKLFF. The CDR3 DNA reads TGCGCCAGCAGCACAGGGGAAAACTCTAATGAAAAACTGTTTTTT.

This clone occurred once. The chain uses TRBV20-1 and TRBJ2-1, with TRBD2 identical over 9 bases. The length of the CDR3 is 10 residues. Trimming took 8 bases from V and 16 from J; bases not matched to a gene: 9. Germline values: CDR1 DFQATT, CDR2 SNEGSKA (reference sequence). CDR3 loop: CSPNGLARFF. The CDR3 DNA sequence: TGCAGTCCTAACGGACTAGCGAGATTCTTC.

The CDR3 sequence is CASSSKPGLNYEQYF. CDR3 sequence (DNA): TGTGCCAGCAGTTCTAAACCGGGACTAAACTACGAGCAGTACTTC. This sequence joins TRBV27 and TRBJ2-7, with 7 bases that match TRBD2. The CDR3 is made up of 15 amino acids. After removal of 4 bases from V and 3 bases from J, the junction contained 9 bases not matched to a gene. The germline gives CDR1 MNHEY, CDR2 SMNVEV (reference sequence).

V is TRBV5-1 and J is TRBJ2-5; 11 bases are shared with TRBD2. The CDR3 contains 15 residues. Germline V CDR1 and CDR2: SGHRS, YFSETQ. Unmatched junction bases numbered 6, after V lost 5 bases and J lost 3 bases. CDR3 residues: CASRPSGLAEETQYF. The CDR3 nucleotides are TGCGCCAGCAGACCCTCGGGACTAGCGGAAGAGACCCAGTACTTC.

CDR3 in DNA: TGTGCCAGCTCACCTACTTTAACTAGCGTCTACAATGAGCAGTTCTTC. The encoded protein is CASSPTLTSVYNEQFF. The chain employs TRBV18 and TRBJ2-1; 7 nucleotides match TRBD2. CDR3 length: 16 amino acids. The germline CDR1 and CDR2 sequences are KGHSH and LQKENI. With 3 bases clipped from V and 3 bases from J, the junction kept 8 bases outside the gene matches.

V is TRBV18 and J is TRBJ1-1; D uncertain. CDR1 and CDR2 from the germline V gene are KGHSH and LQKENI. The CDR3 consists of 13 residues. V was trimmed by 2 bases and J by 8 bases, leaving 12 bases between them. The CDR3 DNA reads as TGTGCCAGCTCACCAAGACACACGGGGGAAGCTTTCTTT. The encoded protein is CASSPRHTGEAFF.

This clone was found once. The chain is built from TRBV28 and TRBJ1-1; D possibly corresponds to TRBD1 (5 bases). In germline, CDR1 is MDHEN, CDR2 SYDVKM. V shed 1 base and J shed 5 bases, with 11 bases lying between them. The CDR3 totals 14 residues. The CDR3 DNA follows: TGTGCCAGCAGTTTATCCCAGAGGACAACTGAAGCTTTCTTT. It translates to CASSLSQRTTEAFF.

This chain joins TRBV18 and TRBJ1-5; TRBD1 is a possible D gene (5 bases). The germline V gene has CDR1 KGHSH and CDR2 LQKENI. V lost 1 base to trimming and J lost 0 bases, with 13 bases between them. The CDR3 spans 17 residues. CDR3 sequence reads: CASSPQGSPHSNQPQHF. CDR3 bases: TGTGCCAGCTCACCACAGGGGTCACCACATAGCAATCAGCCCCAGCATTTT.

The gene calls are TRBV5-6 and TRBJ2-1; D might be TRBD2 (5 bases). V was shortened by 6 bases and J by 5 bases, with 12 bases between the two germline ends. CDR1 is SGHDT, CDR2 YYEEEE, per germline. CDR3 length: 13 amino acids. CDR3 in DNA: TGTGCCAGCACCCTTAGCGTTCACAATGAGCAGTTCTTC. Its protein product is CASTLSVHNEQFF.

This clone was recorded only once. The rearrangement uses TRBV18 and TRBJ2-1; D is uncertain. Germline CDR1 is KGHSH and CDR2 is LQKENI. This CDR3 contains 12 residues. V lost 2 bases and J lost 8, with 7 bases in between. The CDR3 loop reads CASSPNKDEQFF. The CDR3 nucleotides read TGTGCCAGCTCACCAAATAAGGATGAGCAGTTCTTC.

Regarding this clone: The junction departs from the called germline gene at one end, perhaps through a read error. This chain links TRBV5-1 with TRBJ2-1; no clear D. From germline, CDR1 is SGHRS and CDR2 YFSETQ. The CDR3 loop spans 14 amino acids. The CDR3 protein is CASSLDPSGNEQFF. CDR3 nucleotide sequence: TGCGCCAGCAGTTTGGACCCATCGGGCAATGAGCAGTTCTTC. The whole variable domain, remainder taken from reference TRBV5-1 and TRBJ2-1, is KAGVTQTPRYLIKTRGQQVTLSCSPISGHRSVSWYQQTPGQGLQFLFEYFSETQRNKGNFPGRFSGRQFSNSRSEMNVSTLELGDSALYLCASSLDPSGNEQFFGPGTRLTVL.

The chain carries TRBV5-1 and TRBJ1-3; 10 bases are shared with TRBD1. Germline CDR1 SGHRS, CDR2 YFSETQ. Trimming at V came to 3 bases and at J to 3 bases, leaving 3 bases not matched to a gene. CDR3 size: 15 residues. The CDR3 coding sequence is TGCGCCAGCAGCTCGGGACAGGGGAGTGGAAACACCATATATTTT. Protein sequence: CASSSGQGSGNTIYF.

The V gene is TRBV6-5, the J gene TRBJ1-2; TRBD1 might be the D (6 bases). This CDR3 contains 15 residues. CDR1 and CDR2 (germline): MNHEY, SVGAGI. Trimming removed 0 bases at V and 1 base at J, with 9 bases between. The CDR3 region has the DNA TGTGCCAGCAGTTACTCGGGGGCGCGTAACTATGGCTACACCTTC. Its protein is CASSYSGARNYGYTF.

The chain is built from TRBV9 and TRBJ2-5; 10 bases fit TRBD2. CDR3 length equals 16 residues. After removal of 0 bases from V and 5 bases from J, the junction contained 7 bases not matched to a gene. From germline, CDR1 is SGDLS and CDR2 YYNGEE. CDR3 coding DNA: TGTGCCAGCAGCGTAGAACTAGCGGGAATTGGGGAGACCCAGTACTTC. This gives the protein CASSVELAGIGETQYF.

This chain connects TRBV30 to TRBJ2-7; D assignment may be TRBD1 or TRBD2 (5 bases each). Trimming stripped 4 bases from V and 4 bases from J, with 20 bases between. The CDR3 length is 15 residues. Germline V gives CDR1 GTSNPN, CDR2 SVGIG (reference sequence). CDR3 amino acids: CAWNPRDRIIYEQYF. In DNA, the CDR3 is TGTGCCTGGAACCCCCGGGACCGTATTATATACGAGCAGTACTTC.

J is TRBJ1-5 and V is TRBV9; a weak D match, TRBD1 (6 bases). V was shortened by 3 bases and J by 7 bases, with 17 bases between the two germline ends. CDR1 is SGDLS, CDR2 YYNGEE, per germline. The CDR3 has 15 amino acids. The CDR3 is CASSGGFAQGQPQHF. The DNA of the CDR3 is TGTGCCAGCAGCGGAGGTTTCGCTCAGGGGCAGCCCCAGCATTTT.

The genes are TRBV5-4 and TRBJ2-7; 9 bases align to TRBD2. J lost 4 bases, V lost 1 base, and 3 bases had no gene match. The germline V gene has CDR1 SGHNT and CDR2 YYREEE (reference sequence). This CDR3 comprises 14 residues. DNA of the CDR3: TGTGCCAGCAGCTTGTCGACTAGCGGTTACGAGCAGTACTTC. This codes for CASSLSTSGYEQYF.

The chain couples TRBV5-8 to TRBJ2-7; D not resolved. The germline V gene encodes CDR1 SGHTS and CDR2 YDEGEE. The CDR3 covers 11 residues. Trimming removed 2 bases at V and 2 bases at J, with 2 bases between. The CDR3 loop is CASSLAYEQYF. The CDR3 DNA sequence: TGTGCCAGCAGCTTAGCCTACGAGCAGTACTTC.

V usage is TRBV14 and J usage is TRBJ2-3, with TRBD2 matching over 9 bases. V lost 3 bases to trimming and J lost 12 bases; unmatched junction nucleotides: 7. This CDR3 is 13 amino acids long. Germline V gene sequence: CDR1 SGHDN, CDR2 FVKESK. The CDR3: CASSQVTSGPQYF. CDR3 DNA sequence: TGTGCCAGCAGCCAGGTCACTAGCGGGCCACAGTATTTT.

The V and J genes are TRBV13 and TRBJ2-7; 10 nucleotides match TRBD1. The germline gives CDR1 PRHDT, CDR2 FYEKMQ (reference sequence). This CDR3 has 14 amino acids. The trim removed 6 bases at V and 1 base at J, leaving 3 bases unmatched. The CDR3 DNA reads TGTGCCAGCAGTTGGGACAGGGGTTCCTACGAGCAGTACTTC. Protein product: CASSWDRGSYEQYF.